This record covers a single T cell receptor beta chain. The antigen is undetermined. The sample comes from a study of regulatory T cells in long-lasting Graves disease. Whole-study results and caveats: Persistent patients had a count of shared public clonotypes (approximately 3,000) that exceeded that of new patients (966).

The time point here: persistent/refractory GD, antithyroid drugs over 5 years with positive TRAb. Researchers made the TCR library from RNA that was extracted from PBMCs. Arm-PCR of CDR3 regions and iRepertoire HTBI primers were the basis on which TCR beta libraries were built. TCRdb ran MiXCR on the multiplex PCR reads and lists one entry per CDR3 protein. The sample lists about 400,000 distinct CDR3 sequences, less than 25% occurring once. This receptor was obtained from a female donor with Graves disease. Sequencing was performed on peripheral blood mononuclear cells (PBMCs), taken when the disease was refractory, from a patient treated with antithyroid drugs.

The CDR3 bases are TGTGCCACCAGTGATGCGAAGAGCGGGAGCACAGATACGCAGTATTTT. Amino acids: CATSDAKSGSTDTQYF. The V and J genes are TRBV24-1 and TRBJ2-3; D is perhaps TRBD2 (6 bases). V was clipped by 3 bases and J by 0 bases, with 12 bases between them. The CDR3 sequence is 16 residues long. Germline-derived CDR1 and CDR2 are KGHDR and SFDVKD.